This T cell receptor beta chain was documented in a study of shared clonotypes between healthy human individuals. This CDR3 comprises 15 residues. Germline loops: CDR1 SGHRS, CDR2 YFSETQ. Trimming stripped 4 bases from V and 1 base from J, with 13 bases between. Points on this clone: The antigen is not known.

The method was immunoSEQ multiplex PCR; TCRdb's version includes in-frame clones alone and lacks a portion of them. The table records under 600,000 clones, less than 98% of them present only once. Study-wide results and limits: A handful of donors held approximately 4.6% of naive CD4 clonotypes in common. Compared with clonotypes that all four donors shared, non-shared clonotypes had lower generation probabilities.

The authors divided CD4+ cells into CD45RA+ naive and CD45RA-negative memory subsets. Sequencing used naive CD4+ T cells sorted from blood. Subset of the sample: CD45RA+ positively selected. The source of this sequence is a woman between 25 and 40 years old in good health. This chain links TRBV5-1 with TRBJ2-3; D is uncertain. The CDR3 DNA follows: TGCGCCAGCAGCGGAACGGGCCCCGGCACAGATACGCAGTATTTT. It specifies CASSGTGPGTDTQYF. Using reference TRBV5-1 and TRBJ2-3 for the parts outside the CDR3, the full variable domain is KAGVTQTPRYLIKTRGQQVTLSCSPISGHRSVSWYQQTPGQGLQFLFEYFSETQRNKGNFPGRFSGRQFSNSRSEMNVSTLELGDSALYLCASSGTGPGTDTQYFGPGTRLTVL.